These T cell receptor beta chains were read from a single sample in a study of T cells after posttransplantation cyclophosphamide. The method was immunoSEQ multiplex PCR; TCRdb's version includes in-frame clones alone and lacks a portion of them. This sample shows 25,000 to 30,000 clones and no singletons; around 3% rests with the ten largest. Sequencing input: PBMCs. The receptors originated from a woman aged 55-70 years in good health, CMV-negative, and a related stem cell transplant donor. The CDR3 runs from the conserved cysteine through the conserved F or W. The order of the fields is J gene, V gene, D gene, clone size, CDR3 length, CDR3 DNA, CDR3 protein. A D gene is named only where the DNA matches it firmly. Clone size is given for some rows only: seen once, a few or many times, or a class if the clone is expanded.

j_gene: TRBJ1-2
v_gene: TRBV5-4
d_gene: NA
abundance: many
len: 12
CDR3nt: TGTGCCAGCAGAGGGACAACCTATGGCTACACCTTC
CDR3aa: CASRGTTYGYTF

j_gene: TRBJ2-7
v_gene: TRBV5-1
d_gene: NA
abundance: many
len: 15
CDR3nt: TGCGCCAGCAGCTTGGACGGTCTAGCCTCCTACGAGCAGTACTTC
CDR3aa: CASSLDGLASYEQYF

j_gene: TRBJ1-1
v_gene: TRBV12-3/TRBV12-4
d_gene: NA
abundance: many
len: 13
CDR3nt: TGTGCCAGCAGTCCCCAGGGGAGCACTGAAGCTTTCTTT
CDR3aa: CASSPQGSTEAFF

j_gene: TRBJ2-7
v_gene: TRBV27
d_gene: TRBD2
abundance: many
len: 16
CDR3nt: TGTGCCAGCAGTTTCTTGACTAGCGGGAGGGCCTACGAGCAGTACTTC
CDR3aa: CASSFLTSGRAYEQYF

j_gene: TRBJ2-3
v_gene: TRBV19
d_gene: TRBD2
abundance: many
len: 14
CDR3nt: TGTGCCAGTAGTTCTAGCGGGGGCACAGATACGCAGTATTTT
CDR3aa: CASSSSGGTDTQYF

j_gene: TRBJ1-5
v_gene: TRBV5-1
d_gene: TRBD1
abundance: few
len: 17
CDR3nt: TGCGCCAGCAGCCCGGCAGGGGGACTTAGCGGCAATCAGCCCCAGCATTTT
CDR3aa: CASSPAGGLSGNQPQHF

j_gene: TRBJ1-1
v_gene: TRBV12-3/TRBV12-4
d_gene: NA
abundance: many
len: 15
CDR3nt: TGTGCCAGCAGCCTCCCCCTCCCTTCTCCCAGTGAAGCTTTCTTT
CDR3aa: CASSLPLPSPSEAFF

j_gene: TRBJ2-7
v_gene: TRBV10-2
d_gene: TRBD1
abundance: many
len: 13
CDR3nt: TGCGCCAGCAGAGGGGGCCGAGCTAAGGAGCAGTACTTC
CDR3aa: CASRGGRAKEQYF

j_gene: TRBJ2-2
v_gene: TRBV28
d_gene: TRBD2
abundance: many
len: 15
CDR3nt: TGTGCCAGTTCCGCAGCGGGAGGGTTCACCGGGGAGCTGTTTTTT
CDR3aa: CASSAAGGFTGELFF

j_gene: TRBJ2-1
v_gene: TRBV11-3
d_gene: NA
abundance: many
len: 18
CDR3nt: TGTGCCAGCAGCTTAGGGGGGGAAGGGTCAATCTCCTACAATGAGCAGTTCTTC
CDR3aa: CASSLGGEGSISYNEQFF

j_gene: TRBJ2-3
v_gene: TRBV7-2
d_gene: TRBD2
abundance: many
len: 17
CDR3nt: TGTGCCAGCAGCTTAGTAGCCAGCGGGGGAAGGACAGATACGCAGTATTTT
CDR3aa: CASSLVASGGRTDTQYF

j_gene: TRBJ1-2
v_gene: TRBV2
d_gene: TRBD1
abundance: many
len: 14
CDR3nt: TGTGCCAGCAGTGAACAGGGGGCAGACTATGGCTACACCTTC
CDR3aa: CASSEQGADYGYTF

j_gene: TRBJ1-4
v_gene: TRBV27
d_gene: NA
abundance: many
len: 12
CDR3nt: TGTGCCAGCAAACAGGGAATGGGAAAACTGTTTTTT
CDR3aa: CASKQGMGKLFF

j_gene: TRBJ2-1
v_gene: TRBV18
d_gene: TRBD1
abundance: many
len: 15
CDR3nt: TGTGCCAGCTCACCAGGGACAGGGGCCTTCAATGAGCAGTTCTTC
CDR3aa: CASSPGTGAFNEQFF

j_gene: TRBJ2-5
v_gene: TRBV6-5
d_gene: TRBD1
abundance: many
len: 15
CDR3nt: TGTGCCAGCAGTATACCGGGACAGGGAATGGAGACCCAGTACTTC
CDR3aa: CASSIPGQGMETQYF

j_gene: TRBJ1-4
v_gene: TRBV28
d_gene: TRBD1
abundance: many
len: 15
CDR3nt: TGTGCCAGCAGTTTGTTGGGGACAGACAATGAAAAACTGTTTTTT
CDR3aa: CASSLLGTDNEKLFF

j_gene: TRBJ1-6
v_gene: TRBV9
d_gene: NA
abundance: NA
len: 16
CDR3nt: TGTGCCAGCAGCTCCCCAGCTAGCTCCTATAATTCACCCCTCCACTTT
CDR3aa: CASSSPASSYNSPLHF

j_gene: TRBJ2-1
v_gene: TRBV12-5
d_gene: TRBD1
abundance: many
len: 13
CDR3nt: TGTGCTAGTGGTTACCAGGGGGTGAATGAGCAGTTCTTC
CDR3aa: CASGYQGVNEQFF

j_gene: TRBJ1-3
v_gene: TRBV30
d_gene: TRBD1
abundance: few
len: 14
CDR3nt: TGTGCCTTAGGACAGGCCTACTCTGGAAACACCATATATTTT
CDR3aa: CALGQAYSGNTIYF

j_gene: TRBJ1-2
v_gene: TRBV29-1
d_gene: NA
abundance: NA
len: 13
CDR3nt: TGCAGCGTTGAACCAGGGAGTAGCTATGGCTACACCTTC
CDR3aa: CSVEPGSSYGYTF

j_gene: TRBJ2-7
v_gene: TRBV6-1
d_gene: NA
abundance: many
len: 13
CDR3nt: TGTGCCAGCAGTGATCGGGACATCTACGAGCAGTACTTC
CDR3aa: CASSDRDIYEQYF

j_gene: TRBJ2-2
v_gene: TRBV28
d_gene: NA
abundance: NA
len: 16
CDR3nt: TGTGCCAGCAGGGGCGGGCGGGGAGCCCACACCGGGGAGCTGTTTTTT
CDR3aa: CASRGGRGAHTGELFF

j_gene: TRBJ2-3
v_gene: TRBV5-4
d_gene: NA
abundance: many
len: 15
CDR3nt: TGTGCCAGCAGCTTTTCACAAGGCCGTTTAGATACGCAGTATTTT
CDR3aa: CASSFSQGRLDTQYF

j_gene: TRBJ1-1
v_gene: TRBV30
d_gene: NA
abundance: many
len: 13
CDR3nt: TGTGCCTGGAGTGTAGTCTTCGGTGCTGAAGCTTTCTTT
CDR3aa: CAWSVVFGAEAFF

j_gene: TRBJ1-1
v_gene: TRBV28
d_gene: NA
abundance: many
len: 13
CDR3nt: TGTGCCAGCCCGGAGGGGCAGAACACTGAAGCTTTCTTT
CDR3aa: CASPEGQNTEAFF

j_gene: TRBJ1-1
v_gene: TRBV29-1
d_gene: NA
abundance: many
len: 10
CDR3nt: TGCAGCGTTGCAGGGGTCGAAGCTTTCTTT
CDR3aa: CSVAGVEAFF

j_gene: TRBJ2-2
v_gene: TRBV4-3
d_gene: NA
abundance: many
len: 20
CDR3nt: TGCGCCAGCAGCCTTATATCCGGCAGGGCCAGGTATTATTTCACCGGGGAGCTGTTTTTT
CDR3aa: CASSLISGRARYYFTGELFF

j_gene: TRBJ2-3
v_gene: TRBV9
d_gene: TRBD2
abundance: many
len: 16
CDR3nt: TGTGCCAGCAGCGTAGGGACTAGCGGGGGCACAGATACGCAGTATTTT
CDR3aa: CASSVGTSGGTDTQYF

j_gene: TRBJ1-2
v_gene: TRBV7-3
d_gene: NA
abundance: few
len: 12
CDR3nt: TGTGCCAGCAGCTTGACGGGCTATGGCTACACCTTC
CDR3aa: CASSLTGYGYTF

j_gene: TRBJ2-2
v_gene: TRBV19
d_gene: NA
abundance: many
len: 15
CDR3nt: TGTGCCAGTAGTATAACGGCGGGGTACTCCGGGGAGCTGTTTTTT
CDR3aa: CASSITAGYSGELFF

j_gene: TRBJ2-5
v_gene: TRBV7-3
d_gene: TRBD1
abundance: many
len: 16
CDR3nt: TGTGCCAGCAGCTTAGTCGGCAGGGGGTTGCAAGAGACCCAGTACTTC
CDR3aa: CASSLVGRGLQETQYF

j_gene: TRBJ1-1
v_gene: TRBV30
d_gene: NA
abundance: few
len: 14
CDR3nt: TGTGCCTGGAATGACAGAAACATGAACACTGAAGCTTTCTTT
CDR3aa: CAWNDRNMNTEAFF

j_gene: TRBJ1-5
v_gene: TRBV4-1
d_gene: NA
abundance: many
len: 15
CDR3nt: TGCGCCAGCAGCCAACAGGGGTATAGCAATCAGCCCCAGCATTTT
CDR3aa: CASSQQGYSNQPQHF

j_gene: TRBJ1-5
v_gene: TRBV4-1
d_gene: NA
abundance: many
len: 14
CDR3nt: TGCGCCAGCAGCCAAGATAGACAGAAGCAGCCCCAGCATTTT
CDR3aa: CASSQDRQKQPQHF

j_gene: TRBJ2-2
v_gene: TRBV7-9
d_gene: TRBD2
abundance: many
len: 13
CDR3nt: TGTGCCAGCCAGCGGGGGGGCACCGGGGAGCTGTTTTTT
CDR3aa: CASQRGGTGELFF

j_gene: TRBJ1-2
v_gene: TRBV7-9
d_gene: NA
abundance: many
len: 12
CDR3nt: TGTGCCAGCAGCTTAGACAGAGGGGGCTACACCTTC
CDR3aa: CASSLDRGGYTF

j_gene: TRBJ2-2
v_gene: TRBV7-3
d_gene: TRBD1
abundance: NA
len: 16
CDR3nt: TGTGCCAGCAGCCCTGGGACAGGGGGTGGGACCGGGGAGCTGTTTTTT
CDR3aa: CASSPGTGGGTGELFF

j_gene: TRBJ2-1
v_gene: TRBV18
d_gene: TRBD2
abundance: many
len: 14
CDR3nt: TGTGCCAGCTCCGGGGTTAGCGGGGGCAATGAGCAGTTCTTC
CDR3aa: CASSGVSGGNEQFF

j_gene: TRBJ2-1
v_gene: TRBV30
d_gene: NA
abundance: many
len: 16
CDR3nt: TGTGCCTGGAGTGTACTCTCGGGGTCTCTGAGCAATGAGCAGTTCTTC
CDR3aa: CAWSVLSGSLSNEQFF

j_gene: TRBJ1-5
v_gene: TRBV9
d_gene: TRBD1
abundance: many
len: 16
CDR3nt: TGTGCCAGCAGTGTGGGGACAGGGTTAAGCAATCAGCCCCAGCATTTT
CDR3aa: CASSVGTGLSNQPQHF

j_gene: TRBJ1-2
v_gene: TRBV4-2
d_gene: NA
abundance: NA
len: 15
CDR3nt: TGTGCCAGCAGCCAAGATACGACGGACACCTATGGCTACACCTTC
CDR3aa: CASSQDTTDTYGYTF

j_gene: TRBJ1-1
v_gene: TRBV30
d_gene: NA
abundance: many
len: 14
CDR3nt: TGTGCCTGGAGTGTACATCAGGGTTATACTGAAGCTTTCTTT
CDR3aa: CAWSVHQGYTEAFF

j_gene: TRBJ2-6
v_gene: TRBV24-1
d_gene: TRBD1
abundance: many
len: 16
CDR3nt: TGTGCCACCAGTGACCCACAGGGGGCGGGGGCCAACGTCCTGACTTTC
CDR3aa: CATSDPQGAGANVLTF

j_gene: TRBJ2-2
v_gene: TRBV11-2
d_gene: NA
abundance: many
len: 12
CDR3nt: TGTGCCAGCAGCCTGAACACCGGGGAGCTGTTTTTT
CDR3aa: CASSLNTGELFF

j_gene: TRBJ1-1
v_gene: TRBV11-2
d_gene: NA
abundance: many
len: 14
CDR3nt: TGTGCCAGCAGTACCCGAGGGGAATCCAAAGAAGCTTTCTTT
CDR3aa: CASSTRGESKEAFF

j_gene: TRBJ1-6
v_gene: TRBV5-4
d_gene: NA
abundance: few
len: 15
CDR3nt: TGTGCCAGCAGCTTGGGGCAGGGGTATAATTCACCCCTCCACTTT
CDR3aa: CASSLGQGYNSPLHF

j_gene: TRBJ1-1
v_gene: TRBV7-2
d_gene: NA
abundance: many
len: 14
CDR3nt: TGTGCCAGCAGCTTAGGGACACAGAACACTGAAGCTTTCTTT
CDR3aa: CASSLGTQNTEAFF

j_gene: TRBJ2-5
v_gene: TRBV5-1
d_gene: NA
abundance: few
len: 14
CDR3nt: TGCGCCAGCAGCTTGGGGCAGGCAGGGGAGACCCAGTACTTC
CDR3aa: CASSLGQAGETQYF

j_gene: TRBJ2-4
v_gene: TRBV7-9
d_gene: NA
abundance: many
len: 15
CDR3nt: TGTGCCAGCAGTTTGACGGCGGGGGCATGGGACATTCAGTACTTC
CDR3aa: CASSLTAGAWDIQYF

j_gene: TRBJ1-2
v_gene: TRBV19
d_gene: TRBD1
abundance: NA
len: 18
CDR3nt: TGTGCCAGTAGTATAGGGGGGACAGGGGTCCCTCCAAACTATGGCTACACCTTC
CDR3aa: CASSIGGTGVPPNYGYTF

j_gene: TRBJ1-1
v_gene: TRBV19
d_gene: NA
abundance: many
len: 11
CDR3nt: TGTGCCAGTAGTCGGCAGGGTGAGGCTTTCTTT
CDR3aa: CASSRQGEAFF

j_gene: TRBJ2-2
v_gene: TRBV4-1
d_gene: TRBD1
abundance: many
len: 15
CDR3nt: TGCGCCAGCAGCCAATCAGGGGGCGGTATCAGGGAGCTGTTTTTT
CDR3aa: CASSQSGGGIRELFF

j_gene: TRBJ1-1
v_gene: TRBV28
d_gene: TRBD1
abundance: many
len: 15
CDR3nt: TGTGCCAGCAGTTCGGGGGGGACAGGGGGAAAAAAAGCTTTCTTT
CDR3aa: CASSSGGTGGKKAFF

j_gene: TRBJ2-7
v_gene: TRBV5-5
d_gene: TRBD2
abundance: many
len: 14
CDR3nt: TGTGCCAGCAGCCCGCGGGAGAGGTCCTACGAGCAGTACTTC
CDR3aa: CASSPRERSYEQYF

j_gene: TRBJ2-7
v_gene: TRBV29-1
d_gene: NA
abundance: few
len: 13
CDR3nt: TGCAGCGTTGGGGCAGGGGTAGCCTACGAGCAGTACTTC
CDR3aa: CSVGAGVAYEQYF

j_gene: TRBJ2-7
v_gene: TRBV4-3
d_gene: NA
abundance: many
len: 13
CDR3nt: TGCGCCAGCAGCCAAGTACTGTCTTACGAGCAGTACTTC
CDR3aa: CASSQVLSYEQYF

j_gene: TRBJ1-2
v_gene: TRBV2
d_gene: NA
abundance: many
len: 12
CDR3nt: TGTGCCAGCACCATAGGGGATCAGGGCTACACCTTC
CDR3aa: CASTIGDQGYTF

j_gene: TRBJ2-2
v_gene: TRBV18
d_gene: NA
abundance: NA
len: 15
CDR3nt: TGTGCCAGCTCACCCCAAAGCGGGAACACCGGGGAGCTGTTTTTT
CDR3aa: CASSPQSGNTGELFF

j_gene: TRBJ1-5
v_gene: TRBV28
d_gene: TRBD1
abundance: many
len: 14
CDR3nt: TGTGCCAGCAGATCGACAGGGGGTTGGCAGCCCCAGCATTTT
CDR3aa: CASRSTGGWQPQHF

j_gene: TRBJ2-5
v_gene: TRBV7-2
d_gene: NA
abundance: many
len: 14
CDR3nt: TGTGCCAGCAGCTTAGTCCACTCCTCCGAGACCCAGTACTTC
CDR3aa: CASSLVHSSETQYF